Sequencing of this T cell receptor beta chain was carried out in a study of T cell changes during pregnancy in multiple sclerosis. Here immunoSEQ multiplex PCR was the method, and the copy in TCRdb shows in-frame clones only, minus some. The sample includes about 64,000 clones, around 91% seen only once; the top ten take roughly 2.2%. The CDR3 runs to 15 residues. CDR1 and CDR2 from the germline V gene are MNHEY and SMNVEV (reference sequence). The ends were cut back, 3 bases at V and 4 bases at J, with 16 bases in the middle. Sample: peripheral blood, taken in the second trimester of pregnancy. The chain carries TRBV27 and TRBJ2-7, with a weak D call TRBD2 (5 bases). The TCR sequence derives from a female donor in good health, enrolled as a control in a pregnancy study. CDR3 nucleotide sequence: TGTGCCAGCAGTTTCGCCGGACTTTCCCAATACGAGCAGTACTTC. This translates into CASSFAGLSQYEQYF.